The 25 T cell receptor beta chains in this list originate from one sample, sequenced in a study of blood T cell repertoires in COVID-19. Sequenced by immunoSEQ multiplex PCR; TCRdb stores in-frame clones only, minus some. The sample comprises 250,000 or so clones, around 88% of which are singletons, and around 6.5% rests with the top ten. Input material: peripheral blood. These receptors were obtained from a woman aged 30 to 39 with COVID-19, enrolled during active disease.

The chain recombines TRBV9 with TRBJ1-5; D might be TRBD1 (5 bases). V lost 0 bases to trimming and J lost 2 bases, with 9 bases between them. The CDR3 consists of 15 residues. The germline gives CDR1 SGDLS, CDR2 YYNGEE. As DNA, the CDR3 is TGTGCCAGCAGCGTAGAGTGGGGGGGCAATCAGCCCCAGCATTTT. The encoded protein is CASSVEWGGNQPQHF.

The V call is TRBV29-1, the J call TRBJ2-3, with a possible D match to TRBD2 (6 bases). This CDR3 is built from 14 residues. Germline V lookup: CDR1 SQVTM, CDR2 ANQGSEA. V was pared by 3 bases and J by 6 bases, with 16 bases between. This CDR3 is CSVEEGREGDTQYF. The CDR3 nucleotides are TGCAGCGTTGAGGAAGGGCGGGAAGGGGATACGCAGTATTTT.

This chain connects TRBV10-3 to TRBJ2-3; TRBD2 matches at 15 bases. J gave up 1 base and V 6 bases, and 14 bases lay outside the gene matches. The CDR3 covers 20 residues. Per the germline V gene, CDR1 is ENHRY and CDR2 is SYGVKD. This CDR3 reads CAISKIGLAGGSSGTDTQYF. The CDR3 coding sequence is TGTGCCATCAGCAAGATAGGACTAGCGGGAGGGTCTTCGGGCACAGATACGCAGTATTTT.

The CDR3 here is CASSNTPGGTEAFF. The DNA for the CDR3 is TGTGCCAGCAGTAATACCCCGGGGGGCACTGAAGCTTTCTTT. V is TRBV7-2 and J is TRBJ1-1, with D possibly being TRBD1 (5 bases). The V gene lost 6 bases and the J gene lost 4 bases, with 15 bases spanning the gap. There are 14 residues in the CDR3. Germline V gives CDR1 SGHTA, CDR2 FQGNSA.

Here the CDR3 DNA reads TGTGCCAGCAGCGACCCCCGGGACAGGGACAACACTGAAGCTTTCTTT. Residues: CASSDPRDRDNTEAFF. The chain employs TRBV6-2 or TRBV6-3 and TRBJ1-1, with 9 bases lining up with TRBD1. V trimming: 6 bases; J trimming: 2 bases; junction bases outside the gene matches: 10. This CDR3 region has 16 residues. In germline, CDR1 is MNHEY, CDR2 SVGEGT.

V and J are TRBV3-1 (or the pseudogene TRBV3-2) and TRBJ2-3; TRBD2 agrees at 10 bases. This CDR3 has 15 amino acids. Trimming removed 4 bases from V and 0 bases from J; junction bases left unmatched: 1. CDR1 LGHDT and CDR2 YNNKEL come from the germline V gene (reference sequence). CDR3 protein: CASSPLAGSTDTQYF. Written as DNA, the CDR3 is TGTGCCAGCAGCCCACTAGCGGGGAGCACAGATACGCAGTATTTT.

This chain connects TRBV12-3 or TRBV12-4 to TRBJ2-1; TRBD2 matches 7 bases. This CDR3 is 13 amino acids long. The V and J ends lost 8 bases and 4 bases, in that order; junction bases with no gene match: 5. CDR3 DNA sequence: TGTGCCAGCTTACCAGCGGGATACAATGAGCAGTTCTTC. It yields the protein CASLPAGYNEQFF.

The chain carries TRBV4-3 and TRBJ2-7; TRBD2 is a possible D gene (6 bases). Germline lookup yields CDR1 LGHNA and CDR2 YSLEER. V lost 0 bases and J 2 bases, leaving 20 bases between the germline ends. The CDR3 spans 18 residues. The CDR3 region has the DNA TGCGCCAGCAGCCAAGACAGGATAACCGGGACGGGAGCCTACGAGCAGTACTTC. This translates into CASSQDRITGTGAYEQYF.

The rearrangement links TRBV9 to TRBJ2-3, with TRBD2 identical over 11 bases. The CDR3 consists of 15 residues. J was trimmed by 4 bases and V by 3 bases; bases with no gene match: 4. Germline-derived CDR1 and CDR2 are SGDLS and YYNGEE. The CDR3 sequence: CASSGSGGVSDTQYF. The CDR3 DNA sequence: TGTGCCAGCAGCGGTAGCGGGGGGGTTTCAGATACGCAGTATTTT.

This clone showed up just once. This chain joins TRBV4-1 and TRBJ2-5; D might be TRBD1 (6 bases). V gave up 3 bases and J gave up 2 bases, with 10 bases separating them. The CDR3 length is 14 residues. Germline V gene data show CDR1 as MGHRA and CDR2 as YSYEKL. The CDR3 protein is CASSQAGAQETQYF. CDR3 sequence (DNA): TGCGCCAGCAGCCAGGCAGGGGCACAAGAGACCCAGTACTTC.

V gene TRBV2 combines with J gene TRBJ2-7; 9 nucleotides agree with TRBD1. The germline CDR1 and CDR2 sequences are SNHLY and FYNNEI. The CDR3 has 13 residues. Trimming cost V 5 bases and J 3 bases; bases outside gene matches: 2. In nucleotides, the CDR3 is TGTGCCAGCAGTCTGACAGGGGGCTACGAGCAGTACTTC. Amino acid sequence: CASSLTGGYEQYF. Full variable domain (missing parts from reference TRBV2 and TRBJ2-7): EPEVTQTPSHQVTQMGQEVILRCVPISNHLYFYWYRQILGQKVEFLVSFYNNEISEKSEIFDDQFSVERPDGSNFTLKIRSTKLEDSAMYFCASSLTGGYEQYFGPGTRLTVT.

V is TRBV6-5 and J is TRBJ2-1; possibly TRBD1 for D (6 bases). From germline, CDR1 is MNHEY and CDR2 SVGAGI. The CDR3 runs to 15 residues. V lost 2 bases to trimming and J lost 6 bases, with 14 bases between them. The CDR3 region is CASSYNNPRGNEQFF. Written as DNA, the CDR3 is TGTGCCAGCAGTTACAACAACCCCAGGGGCAATGAGCAGTTCTTC.

The genes are TRBV5-5 and TRBJ1-2; no firm D call. The CDR3 spans 17 residues. V was clipped by 4 bases and J by 8 bases, with 27 bases between them. Germline CDR1 reads SGHKS; CDR2 reads YYEKEE (reference sequence). The CDR3 loop reads CASSPGGTFHITGGYTF. The DNA of the CDR3 is TGTGCCAGCAGCCCCGGAGGCACCTTTCATATAACGGGGGGCTACACCTTC.

This chain uses TRBV9 with TRBJ1-3; D is undetermined. The CDR3 length is 16 residues. CDR1 and CDR2 (germline): SGDLS, YYNGEE. Between the trimmed V and J ends, which lost 4 bases and 2 bases, there was a span of 16 bases. CDR3 bases: TGTGCCAGCAGCCTTAGCGGGGTCTTTCCTGGAAACACCATATATTTT. Translated, it gives CASSLSGVFPGNTIYF.

This chain connects TRBV5-1 to TRBJ2-3, with D perhaps TRBD1 (7 bases). The CDR3 covers 17 residues. Deletions cut 2 bases from V and 2 bases from J, with 18 bases between. Germline V gene sequence: CDR1 SGHRS, CDR2 YFSETQ. DNA for the CDR3: TGCGCCAGCAGCTTCGGAGGGCAGGGGGTCCCCACAGATACGCAGTATTTT. This gives the protein CASSFGGQGVPTDTQYF.

A few counts support this clone. For the CDR3, the DNA is TGCAGTGCTAGACCGGGAGAAACGCAGTATTTT. This encodes CSARPGETQYF. The J gene is TRBJ2-3, the V gene TRBV20-1, with a weak D call TRBD2 (6 bases). The CDR3 covers 11 residues. Germline CDR1 reads DFQATT; CDR2 reads SNEGSKA (reference sequence). V lost 2 bases and J 9 bases, leaving 9 bases between the germline ends.

Comments on this clone: Distinct nucleotide sequences in the sample also encode this CDR3. The V gene is TRBV18, the J gene TRBJ1-1, with a possible D match to TRBD1 (5 bases). From germline, CDR1 is KGHSH and CDR2 LQKENI. This CDR3 comprises 13 residues. Trimming left V 3 bases short and J 1 base short, with 6 bases between. CDR3 amino acids: CASSPQGNTEAFF. The CDR3, as DNA: TGTGCCAGCTCACCTCAGGGGAACACTGAAGCTTTCTTT.

The chain links TRBV6-5 to TRBJ2-7, with a weak D call TRBD1 (5 bases). This CDR3 is 12 amino acids long. V was shortened by 10 bases and J by 2 bases, with 12 bases between the two germline ends. CDR1 is MNHEY and CDR2 is SVGAGI in the germline V gene. The CDR3 here is CATDQGPYEQYF. Here the CDR3 DNA reads TGTGCCACCGACCAGGGCCCCTACGAGCAGTACTTC.

This clone occurred a few times. The chain employs TRBV5-1 and TRBJ2-3; maybe TRBD2 (6 bases). Germline V gives CDR1 SGHRS, CDR2 YFSETQ. The CDR3 is made up of 16 amino acids. V lost 0 bases and J lost 2, with 13 bases in between. The DNA of the CDR3 is TGCGCCAGCAGCTTGGATGGCGGGGAACCCACAGATACGCAGTATTTT. It encodes CASSLDGGEPTDTQYF.

CDR3 DNA: TGTGCCAGCAGTCCCGACAGGGACAACTATGGCTACACCTTC. This codes for CASSPDRDNYGYTF. The chain joins TRBV6-5 to TRBJ1-2; 7 bases map to TRBD1. V lost 5 bases to trimming and J lost 2 bases; unmatched junction nucleotides: 5. The germline gives CDR1 MNHEY, CDR2 SVGAGI. The CDR3 extends over 14 amino acids.

This clone has more than one count but fewer than ten. The chain is built from TRBV24-1 and TRBJ2-3, with D maybe TRBD1 (5 bases). The CDR3 spans 15 residues. Trimming shortened V by 7 bases and J by 6 bases, and 19 bases separated the two germline ends. Germline V CDR1 and CDR2: KGHDR, SFDVKD. The CDR3 here is CATRLRQWGSDTQYF. The CDR3 bases are TGTGCCACCAGGCTGCGACAGTGGGGAAGCGATACGCAGTATTTT.

This clone was detected once. The J gene is TRBJ1-5, the V gene TRBV19; D is undetermined. CDR1 and CDR2 from the germline V gene are LNHDA and SQIVND (reference sequence). V was cut by 6 bases and J by 3 bases, with 9 bases left in between. This CDR3 has 13 amino acids. CDR3 residues: CASRQAFNQPQHF. The CDR3 bases are TGTGCCAGTAGGCAGGCCTTCAATCAGCCCCAGCATTTT.

This clone has only one observation. This chain connects TRBV3-1 (or the pseudogene TRBV3-2) to TRBJ2-1; D may be TRBD2 (6 bases). Germline V gives CDR1 LGHDT, CDR2 YNNKEL (reference sequence). This CDR3 comprises 16 residues. Trimming shortened V by 0 bases and J by 8 bases, and 17 bases separated the two germline ends. CDR3 region: CASSQDEGGHLDEQFF. In nucleotides, the CDR3 is TGTGCCAGCAGCCAAGACGAGGGAGGTCATCTCGATGAGCAGTTCTTC.

The V and J genes are TRBV18 and TRBJ2-1; 13 nucleotides align to TRBD2. Germline lookup yields CDR1 KGHSH and CDR2 LQKENI. V gave up 5 bases and J gave up 7 bases; unmatched junction bases: 8. The CDR3 is 16 residues long. CDR3 in DNA: TGTGCCAGCTCAGAAAGACTAGCGGGGGGAAGAAATGAGCAGTTCTTC. Residues: CASSERLAGGRNEQFF.

The chain recombines TRBV29-1 with TRBJ2-1, with TRBD2 identical over 8 bases. The V and J ends lost 3 bases and 6 bases, in that order; junction bases with no gene match: 7. There are 14 residues in the CDR3. CDR1 and CDR2 (germline): SQVTM, ANQGSEA. The CDR3 DNA reads TGCAGCGTTGAGGAAGCGGGAGTCGGCAATGAGCAGTTCTTC. Amino acid sequence: CSVEEAGVGNEQFF.